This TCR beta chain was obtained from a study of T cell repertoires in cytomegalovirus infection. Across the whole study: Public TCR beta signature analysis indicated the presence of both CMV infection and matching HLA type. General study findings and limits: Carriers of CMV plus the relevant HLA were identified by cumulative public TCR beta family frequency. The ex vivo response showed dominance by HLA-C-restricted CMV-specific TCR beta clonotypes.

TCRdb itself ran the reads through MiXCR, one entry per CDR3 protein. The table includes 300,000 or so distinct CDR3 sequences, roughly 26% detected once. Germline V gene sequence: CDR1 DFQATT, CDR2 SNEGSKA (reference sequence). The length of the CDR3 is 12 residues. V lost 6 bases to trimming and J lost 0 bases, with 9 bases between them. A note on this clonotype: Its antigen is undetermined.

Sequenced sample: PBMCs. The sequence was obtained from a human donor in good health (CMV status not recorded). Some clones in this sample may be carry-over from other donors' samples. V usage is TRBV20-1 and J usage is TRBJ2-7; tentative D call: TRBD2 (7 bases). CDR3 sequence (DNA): TGCAGTGCCCGGGGGGCCTCCTACGAGCAGTACTTC. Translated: CSARGASYEQYF.